This is a list of T cell receptor beta chains from one sample in a study of tumor-infiltrating lymphocytes in localized non-small cell lung cancer. Measured with immunoSEQ multiplex PCR; TCRdb has only the in-frame clones, and not every one. The sample records 10,000 to 15,000 clones, 86% being singletons. The sequencing sample was made of lung tumor tissue. Receptor source: a human donor with non-small cell lung cancer. Each CDR3 is given with its conserved first and last residue. D genes are given only for firm matches.

16	TRBD1	TRBV5-1	TRBJ2-5	CASSLAGTGIRETQYF
15	.	TRBV23-1	TRBJ2-4	CASSQTALAKNIQYF
12	TRBD1	TRBV29-1	TRBJ2-5	CSVRQGQETQYF
15	TRBD1	TRBV28	TRBJ2-2	CASLFGTGQGGELFF
16	TRBD1	TRBV7-6	TRBJ1-3	CASSPTTGTSGNTIYF
15	.	TRBV5-1	TRBJ2-5	CASSLPDPGLETQYF
11	.	TRBV20-1	TRBJ2-1	CSARGDNEQFF
17	.	TRBV4-1	TRBJ2-7	CASSQEASAGGLYEQYF
16	.	TRBV15	TRBJ1-3	CATSRDLGFSGNTIYF
15	TRBD2	TRBV6-5	TRBJ2-2	CASSYYSGRSGELFF
13	.	TRBV5-1	TRBJ2-3	CASSSPDTDTQYF
15	.	TRBV15	TRBJ1-3	CATSRDLGRGNTIYF
15	.	TRBV30	TRBJ1-5	CAWSRGKGSNQPQHF
16	.	TRBV23-1	TRBJ2-7	CASSLIQSPAFCEQYF
13	.	TRBV2	TRBJ1-6	CASRRGFNSPLHF
16	.	TRBV19	TRBJ1-5	CASSIAGIRGDQPQHF
13	.	TRBV27	TRBJ1-2	CASSLSQNYGYTF
17	TRBD2	TRBV5-4	TRBJ2-7	CASSSAPGLGVPYEQYF
15	.	TRBV5-8	TRBJ2-1	CASTGNGERWNEQFF
16	.	TRBV7-9	TRBJ2-5	CASSFSLGVYQETQYF
14	TRBD2	TRBV15	TRBJ2-3	CASQTSGLTDTQYF
14	TRBD2	TRBV4-2	TRBJ2-7	CASSTRTRSGEQYF
13	.	TRBV18	TRBJ2-5	CASSPDSQETQYF